The subject of this entry is one T cell receptor beta chain. What it recognizes is unknown. Both CD4+ and CD8+ T cells were negatively isolated, and TEMRA cells underwent FACS enrichment. The record originates from a study of CD8 T cells in Susac syndrome. Overall study findings and caveats: Individuals included in the TCR sequencing and HLA analysis were acknowledged by the study to be relatively few in number.

The CDR3 consists of 17 residues. Germline-derived CDR1 and CDR2 are DFQATT and SNEGSKA (reference sequence). Trimming stripped 2 bases from V and 1 base from J, with 19 bases between. The RNA input was roughly 0.45 to 1 ug, and it was reverse transcribed with random hexamers. MiXCR, applied by TCRdb to the immunoSEQ multiplex PCR reads, yields one record per CDR3 protein. The table lists hundreds of thousands of distinct CDR3 sequences, 95% of them singletons. This chain uses TRBV20-1 with TRBJ2-3, with D possibly matching TRBD2 (5 bases). This TCR derives from a human donor with multiple sclerosis. Specimen: CD4+ T cells from PBMCs. CDR3 bases: TGCAGTGCTAGATCGGCTAGCTCTTTCGCTGGCACAGATACGCAGTATTTT. This encodes CSARSASSFAGTDTQYF.